This TCR beta chain came from a study of blood T cell repertoires in COVID-19 (dated by TCRdb to 2020 to 2021). For context, the study as a whole: Samples from collaborators originated in the United States, Italy and Spain and spanned both the acute and convalescent phases of COVID-19. The material from the prospective study consisted of cDNA or gDNA derived from T cells, B-cell-depleted T cells, or PBMCs. The dataset comprised deeply sampled blood TCRbeta repertoires from subjects exposed to, actively infected with, or recovered from COVID-19. A freely available public database, intended as a resource for researchers studying the immune response to SARS-CoV-2, is where the repertoires were released. Samples were obtained from the ongoing ImmuneRACE study (first 160 participants) and from some 1,200 subjects provided by 6 global collaborators. The sample metadata nearly always contained a de-identified subject ID, COVID-19 status, age in years and sex. Where available, HLA class I and class II types were obtained from metadata supplied by the sample provider rather than from assay-based typing.

Relative to germline, V is missing 0 bases and J is missing 4 bases, with 9 bases of the junction outside any gene match. The CDR1 and CDR2 encoded by the germline V gene are SGHRS and YFSETQ. Its CDR3 holds 17 amino acids, cysteine through phenylalanine. Only the CDR3 DNA stays, 51 bases, in frame from base 1. TCRbeta CDR3 regions were amplified from genomic DNA by means of the immunoSEQ Assay, a bias-controlled multiplex PCR. In the paper's pipeline: The number of nucleated cells in each sample was estimated from the amplification of reference gene primers within the assay. To quantify the absolute abundance of each unique TCRbeta CDR3 rearrangement, sequence reads were collapsed and filtered. For each sample, productive Simpson clonality was calculated as the square root of Simpson's diversity index over productive rearrangements. Entries here come from immuneACCESS through TCRdb and include only in-frame sequences with V and J called. Some clones fail to appear in such tables; in the studies checked, an unresolved V gene covers under half of the shortfall, and the cause of the remainder is unknown. The DNA was the basis for D and trimming; V, J and clone size are from that table. The sample table contains tens of thousands of clones; only one count was recorded for about 81% of them. 9.2% of the sample is taken by the ten largest.

Broader findings and caveats from the paper: The amount of clinical and demographic metadata varied by source and participant and was provided uncurated.

Each collaborating institution followed its own protocols to collect whole blood in K2EDTA tubes. For TCRbeta analysis, collaborators shipped samples as frozen whole blood, isolated PBMCs, or DNA extracted from either of those sample types. On this clone: The clone's antigen remains unknown. Base-call qualities are not available, and no considerably larger clone is one nucleotide away.

The rearranged segments are TRBV5-1 and TRBJ2-7; 11 central nucleotides agree with TRBD1. Sequenced: peripheral blood. This receptor was taken from a human donor in a cohort sampled during active COVID-19. The DNA sequence reads TGCGCCAGCAGCTTGGGGACAGGGGGCCCCTCCGGGTACGAGCAGTACTTC. This translates into CASSLGTGGPSGYEQYF.